This TCR beta chain was obtained from a study of blood T cell repertoires in COVID-19. The length of the CDR3 is 14 residues. CDR1 MNHEY and CDR2 SVGAGI come from the germline V gene. Trimming took off 0 bases at V and 3 bases at J, with 9 bases between the two ends. Sequencing was performed with immunoSEQ multiplex PCR; in TCRdb, only in-frame clones are kept and a portion is missing. Counted here are 300,000 to 350,000 clones, over 85% occurring once; the ten biggest clones make up 3% to 4.5%. Sequencing was done on a sample of peripheral blood. The TCR was taken from a woman aged 55-70 years with COVID-19, enrolled during active disease. The V gene is TRBV6-5, the J gene TRBJ2-7; the D gene is possibly TRBD1 (6 bases). Here the CDR3 DNA reads TGTGCCAGCAGTTACTCCTGGACAGTCTACGAGCAGTACTTC. Its translation: CASSYSWTVYEQYF.